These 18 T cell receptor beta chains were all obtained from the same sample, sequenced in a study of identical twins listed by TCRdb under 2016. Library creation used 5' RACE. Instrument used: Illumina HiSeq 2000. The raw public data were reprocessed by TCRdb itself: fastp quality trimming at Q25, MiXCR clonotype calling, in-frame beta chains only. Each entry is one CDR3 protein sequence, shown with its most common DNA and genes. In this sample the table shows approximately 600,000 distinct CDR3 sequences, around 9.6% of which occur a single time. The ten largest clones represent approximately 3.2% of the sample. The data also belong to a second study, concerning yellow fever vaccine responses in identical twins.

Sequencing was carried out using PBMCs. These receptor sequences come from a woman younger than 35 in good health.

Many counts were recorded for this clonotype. Written as DNA, the CDR3 is TGTGCCAGCAGTTTGGCGGAGTCTTACAATGAGCAGTTCTTC. It translates to CASSLAESYNEQFF. The chain carries TRBV27 and TRBJ2-1; D remains unclear. CDR1 and CDR2 (germline): MNHEY, SMNVEV (reference sequence). With 3 bases removed from V and 4 bases from J, the gap between germline ends came to 10 bases. The CDR3 runs to 14 residues.

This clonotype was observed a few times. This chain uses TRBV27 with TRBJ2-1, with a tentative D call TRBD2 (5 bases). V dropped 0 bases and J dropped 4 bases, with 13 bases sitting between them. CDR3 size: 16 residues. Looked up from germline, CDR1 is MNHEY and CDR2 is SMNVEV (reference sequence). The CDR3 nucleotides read TGTGCCAGCAGTTTATCGGTGAGGGTTCTGTACAATGAGCAGTTCTTC. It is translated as CASSLSVRVLYNEQFF.

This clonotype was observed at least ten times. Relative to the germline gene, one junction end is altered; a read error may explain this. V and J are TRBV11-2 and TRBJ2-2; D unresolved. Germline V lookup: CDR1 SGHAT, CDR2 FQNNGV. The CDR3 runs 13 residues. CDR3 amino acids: CASSPSNTGELFF. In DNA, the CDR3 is TGCGCCAGCAGCCCATCGAACACCGGGGAGCTGTTTTTT.

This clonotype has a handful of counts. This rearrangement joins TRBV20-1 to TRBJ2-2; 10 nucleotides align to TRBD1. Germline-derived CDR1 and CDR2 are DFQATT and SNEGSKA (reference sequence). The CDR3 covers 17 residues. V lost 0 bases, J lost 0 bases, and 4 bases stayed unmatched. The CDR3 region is CSARDRDRGTNTGELFF. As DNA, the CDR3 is TGCAGTGCTAGAGACCGGGACAGGGGCACGAACACCGGGGAGCTGTTTTTT.

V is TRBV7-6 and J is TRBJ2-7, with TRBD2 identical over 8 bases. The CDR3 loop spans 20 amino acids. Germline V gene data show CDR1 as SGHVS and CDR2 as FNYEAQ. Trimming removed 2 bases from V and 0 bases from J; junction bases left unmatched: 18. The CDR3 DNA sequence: TGTGCCAGCAGCTTAATCCCACCCCGTCCCGACGGGAGGGCCTCCTACGAGCAGTACTTC. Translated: CASSLIPPRPDGRASYEQYF.

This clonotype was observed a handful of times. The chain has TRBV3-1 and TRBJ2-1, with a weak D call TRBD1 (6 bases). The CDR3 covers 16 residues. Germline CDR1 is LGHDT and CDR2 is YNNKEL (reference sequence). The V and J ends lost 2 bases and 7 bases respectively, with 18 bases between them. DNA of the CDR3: TGTGCCAGCAGCCAAATTGCAGGGGAAATTTTTAATGAGCAGTTCTTC. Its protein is CASSQIAGEIFNEQFF.

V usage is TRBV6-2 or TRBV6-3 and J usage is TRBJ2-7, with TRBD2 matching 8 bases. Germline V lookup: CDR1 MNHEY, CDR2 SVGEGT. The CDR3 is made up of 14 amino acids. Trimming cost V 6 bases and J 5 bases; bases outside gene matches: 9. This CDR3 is CASRPGGRKHEQYF. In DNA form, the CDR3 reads TGTGCCAGCAGGCCCGGCGGGAGGAAGCACGAGCAGTACTTC.

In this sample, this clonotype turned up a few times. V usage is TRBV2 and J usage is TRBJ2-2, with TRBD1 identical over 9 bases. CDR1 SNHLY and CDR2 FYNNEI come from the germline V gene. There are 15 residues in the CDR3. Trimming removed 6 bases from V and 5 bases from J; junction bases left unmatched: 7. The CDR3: CASRAGGTGTGELFF. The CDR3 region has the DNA TGTGCCAGCAGAGCTGGGGGGACAGGGACCGGGGAGCTGTTTTTT.

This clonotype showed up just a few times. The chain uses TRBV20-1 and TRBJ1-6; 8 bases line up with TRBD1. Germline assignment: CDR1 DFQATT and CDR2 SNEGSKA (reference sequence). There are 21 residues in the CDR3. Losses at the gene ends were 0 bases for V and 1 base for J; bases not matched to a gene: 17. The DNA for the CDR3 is TGCAGTGCTAGAGATGGGCGACAGGGGCAAACTAGAAGTTCCTATAATTCACCCCTCCACTTT. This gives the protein CSARDGRQGQTRSSYNSPLHF.

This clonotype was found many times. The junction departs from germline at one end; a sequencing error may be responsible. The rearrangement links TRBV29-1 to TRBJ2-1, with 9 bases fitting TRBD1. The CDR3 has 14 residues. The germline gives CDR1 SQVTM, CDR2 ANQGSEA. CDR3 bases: TGCAGCGTCGAAGTCGGGACAGGGAACAATGAGCAGTTCTTC. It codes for CSVEVGTGNNEQFF.

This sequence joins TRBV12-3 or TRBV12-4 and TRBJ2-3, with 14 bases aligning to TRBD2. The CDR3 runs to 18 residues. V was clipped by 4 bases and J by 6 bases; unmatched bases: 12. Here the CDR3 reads CASSSTSGRAWGADTQYF. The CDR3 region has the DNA TGTGCCAGCAGTTCGACTAGCGGGAGGGCCTGGGGCGCGGATACGCAGTATTTT.

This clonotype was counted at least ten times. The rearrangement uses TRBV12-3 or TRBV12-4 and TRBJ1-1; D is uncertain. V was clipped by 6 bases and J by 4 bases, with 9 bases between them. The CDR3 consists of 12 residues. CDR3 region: CASSPVGTEAFF. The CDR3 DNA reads TGTGCCAGCAGCCCCGTGGGCACTGAAGCTTTCTTT.

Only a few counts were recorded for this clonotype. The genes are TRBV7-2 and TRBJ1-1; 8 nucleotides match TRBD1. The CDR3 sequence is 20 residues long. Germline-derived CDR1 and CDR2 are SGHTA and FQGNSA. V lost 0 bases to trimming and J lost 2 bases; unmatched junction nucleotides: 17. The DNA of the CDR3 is TGTGCCAGCAGCTTAGCCCGACCCCCCACAGGGGGATTAACTAACACTGAAGCTTTCTTT. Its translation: CASSLARPPTGGLTNTEAFF.

The CDR3 loop is CSVERLAETYEQYF. The CDR3 nucleotides read TGCAGCGTTGAAAGACTAGCGGAGACCTACGAGCAGTACTTC. The chain uses TRBV29-1 and TRBJ2-7; 9 positions agree with TRBD2. The junction had 4 bases not matched to a gene; V was cut back by 2 bases and J by 2 bases. The CDR3 has 14 amino acids. Per the germline V gene, CDR1 is SQVTM and CDR2 is ANQGSEA.

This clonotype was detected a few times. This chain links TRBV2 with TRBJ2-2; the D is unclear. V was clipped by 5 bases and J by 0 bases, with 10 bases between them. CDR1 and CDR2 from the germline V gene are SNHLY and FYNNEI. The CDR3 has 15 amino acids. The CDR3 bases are TGTGCCAGCAGTACCGAGATCGCGAACACCGGGGAGCTGTTTTTT. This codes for CASSTEIANTGELFF.

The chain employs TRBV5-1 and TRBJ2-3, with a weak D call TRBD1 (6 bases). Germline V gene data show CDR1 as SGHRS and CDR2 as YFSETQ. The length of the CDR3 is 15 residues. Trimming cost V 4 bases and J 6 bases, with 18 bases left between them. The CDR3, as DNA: TGCGCCAGCAGCCCTGCGGTGGGGGCTACGGATACGCAGTATTTT. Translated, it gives CASSPAVGATDTQYF.

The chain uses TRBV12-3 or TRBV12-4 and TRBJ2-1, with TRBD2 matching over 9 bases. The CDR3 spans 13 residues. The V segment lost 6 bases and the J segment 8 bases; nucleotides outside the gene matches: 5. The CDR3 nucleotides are TGTGCCAGCAGCTTTAGCGGGAGCGATGAGCAGTTCTTC. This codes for CASSFSGSDEQFF.

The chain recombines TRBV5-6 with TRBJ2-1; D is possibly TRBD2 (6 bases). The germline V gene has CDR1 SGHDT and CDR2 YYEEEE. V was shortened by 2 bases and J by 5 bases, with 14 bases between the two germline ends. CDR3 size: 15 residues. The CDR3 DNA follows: TGTGCCAGCAGCTTCGTCGGGAGCGTCCACAATGAGCAGTTCTTC. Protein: CASSFVGSVHNEQFF.